These 13 T cell receptor beta chains originate from one sample sequenced in a study of T cell responses to AZD1222 COVID-19 vaccine. Method: immunoSEQ multiplex PCR; TCRdb's copy keeps in-frame clones and lacks some. This sample yields over 95,000 clones, of which around nine tenths are seen a single time; around 3% belongs to the top ten. The sample was peripheral blood, taken on day 0 of AZD1222 vaccination. These receptors all come from an adult in good health.

The chain couples TRBV19 to TRBJ1-2, with 7 bases lining up with TRBD1. This CDR3 is 14 amino acids long. J lost 0 bases, V lost 6 bases, and 4 bases had no gene match. CDR1 is LNHDA, CDR2 SQIVND, per germline (reference sequence). This chain's CDR3 is CASSSTGTNYGYTF. CDR3 sequence (DNA): TGTGCCAGTAGCTCGACAGGGACTAACTATGGCTACACCTTC.

This chain joins TRBV7-9 and TRBJ2-7; 8 bases fit TRBD2. Germline loops: CDR1 SEHNR, CDR2 FQNEAQ (reference sequence). The CDR3 is made up of 18 amino acids. J gave up 6 bases and V 5 bases, and 21 bases lay outside the gene matches. The CDR3 DNA is TGTGCCAGCAGCGAAAAGGGGGTTTGGCGGACTAGCATCGCCGAGCAGTACTTC. This translates into CASSEKGVWRTSIAEQYF.

The J gene is TRBJ2-3, the V gene TRBV5-4; the D gene is possibly TRBD2 (6 bases). CDR1 is SGHNT and CDR2 is YYREEE in the germline V gene (reference sequence). Between the trimmed V and J ends, which lost 0 bases and 2 bases, there was a span of 10 bases. The CDR3 totals 15 residues. The CDR3 DNA sequence: TGTGCCAGCAGCTTGGCGAGCGGGTACACAGATACGCAGTATTTT. It is translated as CASSLASGYTDTQYF.

The chain employs TRBV4-1 and TRBJ1-3; a weak D match, TRBD1 (6 bases). The V gene's germline CDR1 is MGHRA and CDR2 YSYEKL. V dropped 2 bases and J dropped 0 bases, with 14 bases sitting between them. This CDR3 has 17 residues. CDR3 bases: TGCGCCAGCAGCCAACACCTGGTGGACAGCTCTGGAAACACCATATATTTT. Protein: CASSQHLVDSSGNTIYF.

The V gene is TRBV28, the J gene TRBJ1-4; D is unresolved. The length of the CDR3 is 13 residues. Germline V gene data show CDR1 as MDHEN and CDR2 as SYDVKM. The ends were cut back, 5 bases at V and 8 bases at J, with 12 bases in the middle. Written as DNA, the CDR3 is TGTGCCAGCAGTGTGTGGGAGGAAGAAAAACTGTTTTTT. Translation gives CASSVWEEEKLFF.

The chain recombines TRBV6-1 with TRBJ1-1; 8 bases fit TRBD1. In germline, CDR1 is MNHNS, CDR2 SASEGT. There are 13 residues in the CDR3. V lost 3 bases and J lost 3; bases outside the gene matches: 0. DNA for the CDR3: TGTGCCAGCAGTGACAGGGGGCACACTGAAGCTTTCTTT. Its translation is CASSDRGHTEAFF.

The chain is built from TRBV19 and TRBJ1-4; 9 positions agree with TRBD1. This CDR3 has 14 amino acids. In germline, CDR1 is LNHDA, CDR2 SQIVND (reference sequence). Germline trimming cut 7 bases from V and 5 bases from J; bases unmatched to any gene: 5. The CDR3 DNA is TGTGCCAGTATTAGGACAGGGGACAATGAAAAACTGTTTTTT. Its protein is CASIRTGDNEKLFF.

CDR3 nucleotides: TGTGCCAGCAGTTTCAGACGACAGCCCCTGTACGATGGCTACACCTTC. Protein sequence: CASSFRRQPLYDGYTF. This chain uses TRBV27 with TRBJ1-2; a weak D match, TRBD1 (5 bases). Trimming pared 3 bases from V and 6 bases from J, leaving 20 bases between. The CDR3 has 16 amino acids. Looked up from germline, CDR1 is MNHEY and CDR2 is SMNVEV (reference sequence).

The chain uses TRBV28 and TRBJ1-1; unclear D gene. Germline V lookup: CDR1 MDHEN, CDR2 SYDVKM. The V and J ends lost 5 bases and 11 bases respectively, with 24 bases between them. The CDR3 consists of 15 residues. The CDR3 coding sequence is TGTGCCAGCAGTCCCCCGGGCCTCCGATCCGGAGGGGCTTTCTTT. As protein: CASSPPGLRSGGAFF.

The CDR3 reads CASSRITGGGGYTF. The CDR3 DNA sequence: TGTGCCAGCAGCCGAATAACAGGGGGCGGTGGCTACACCTTC. The chain has TRBV5-4 and TRBJ1-2; 9 nucleotides agree with TRBD1. CDR1 and CDR2 from the germline V gene are SGHNT and YYREEE (reference sequence). The CDR3 covers 14 residues. With 4 bases clipped from V and 7 bases from J, the junction kept 8 bases outside the gene matches.

This rearrangement joins TRBV30 to TRBJ2-2; weak D call: TRBD2 (5 bases). Trimming took off 4 bases at V and 5 bases at J, with 14 bases between the two ends. This CDR3 comprises 14 residues. Per germline, CDR1 GTSNPN and CDR2 SVGIG (reference sequence). CDR3: CAWKTRVGTGELFF. The CDR3 DNA follows: TGTGCCTGGAAAACTAGGGTTGGGACCGGGGAGCTGTTTTTT.

The rearrangement uses TRBV5-1 and TRBJ1-5; 12 nucleotides agree with TRBD1. V was clipped by 4 bases and J by 5 bases; unmatched bases: 4. The V gene's germline CDR1 is SGHRS and CDR2 YFSETQ. This CDR3 is 15 amino acids long. The CDR3 sequence is CASSPGQGAHQPQHF. CDR3 DNA: TGCGCCAGCAGCCCGGGACAGGGGGCACATCAGCCCCAGCATTTT.

The chain combines TRBV7-2 with TRBJ2-1; TRBD2 matches 10 bases. The junction had 7 bases not matched to a gene; V was cut back by 4 bases and J by 7 bases. Germline lookup yields CDR1 SGHTA and CDR2 FQGNSA. The CDR3 totals 15 residues. CDR3: CASSSQAGGENEQFF. The DNA of the CDR3 is TGTGCCAGCAGCTCCCAAGCGGGAGGGGAGAATGAGCAGTTCTTC.